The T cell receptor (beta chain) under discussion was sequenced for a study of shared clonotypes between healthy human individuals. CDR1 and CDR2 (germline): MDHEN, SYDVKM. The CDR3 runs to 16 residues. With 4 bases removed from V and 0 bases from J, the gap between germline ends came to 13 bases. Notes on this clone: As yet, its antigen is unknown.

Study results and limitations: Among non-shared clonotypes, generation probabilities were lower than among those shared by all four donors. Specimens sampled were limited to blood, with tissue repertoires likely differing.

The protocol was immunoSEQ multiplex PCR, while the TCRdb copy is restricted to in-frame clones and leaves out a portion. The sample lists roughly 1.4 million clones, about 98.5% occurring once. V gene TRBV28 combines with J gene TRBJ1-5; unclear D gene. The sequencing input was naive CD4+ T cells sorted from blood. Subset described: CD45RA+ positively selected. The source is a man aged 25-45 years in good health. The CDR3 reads CASSSPMGYSNQPQHF. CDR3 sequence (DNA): TGTGCCAGCAGTTCCCCAATGGGGTATAGCAATCAGCCCCAGCATTTT.